The 22 T cell receptor beta chains below all came from one sample that was sequenced in a study of blood T cell repertoires in COVID-19. Profiled with immunoSEQ multiplex PCR; TCRdb holds only in-frame clones, not every one. The sample includes 500,000 or so clones, roughly 90% of them seen just once. Sequencing input: PBMCs or T cells enriched from blood (not recorded which). These receptors were obtained from a woman under 30 who had recovered from COVID-19.

The rearrangement uses TRBV10-2 and TRBJ1-2; TRBD1 aligns across 9 bases. There are 14 residues in the CDR3. Germline values: CDR1 WSHSY, CDR2 SAAADI. V lost 4 bases to trimming and J lost 5 bases; unmatched junction nucleotides: 5. CDR3 nucleotides: TGCGCCAGCAGTGGGACAGGGGAGAGGTATGGCTACACCTTC. Its protein product is CASSGTGERYGYTF.

V usage is TRBV4-1 and J usage is TRBJ2-4; D is perhaps TRBD2 (5 bases). Germline V gene lookup returns CDR1 MGHRA and CDR2 YSYEKL. With 4 bases removed from V and 3 bases from J, the gap between germline ends came to 13 bases. The CDR3 has 15 amino acids. CDR3 nucleotides: TGCGCCAGCAGCCCAGTTCCTCGGGGCAAAAACATTCAGTACTTC. This translates into CASSPVPRGKNIQYF.

The chain has TRBV2 and TRBJ2-5; 9 positions agree with TRBD1. CDR1 and CDR2 (germline): SNHLY, FYNNEI. With 5 bases clipped from V and 2 bases from J, the junction kept 3 bases outside the gene matches. This CDR3 is 14 amino acids long. CDR3 sequence: CASSNDRGQETQYF. In DNA form, the CDR3 reads TGTGCCAGCAGTAACGACAGGGGGCAAGAGACCCAGTACTTC.

The chain couples TRBV9 to TRBJ1-2, with 7 bases matching TRBD1. Trimming took 4 bases from V and 4 from J; bases not matched to a gene: 7. The length of the CDR3 is 14 residues. Germline values: CDR1 SGDLS, CDR2 YYNGEE. This CDR3 reads CASSNRQGLYGYTF. The DNA of the CDR3 is TGTGCCAGCAGCAACAGACAGGGCCTCTATGGCTACACCTTC.

This clone appeared once. The chain couples TRBV7-9 to TRBJ2-6; 9 bases agree with TRBD1. Germline values: CDR1 SEHNR, CDR2 FQNEAQ (reference sequence). After removal of 4 bases from V and 0 bases from J, the junction contained 7 bases not matched to a gene. The CDR3 loop spans 18 amino acids. The CDR3 is CASSSRTGDLSGANVLTF. CDR3 DNA: TGTGCCAGCAGCTCTAGGACAGGGGACCTCTCTGGGGCCAACGTCCTGACTTTC.

The DNA for the CDR3 is TGTGCCAGCAGCAATACAGGGTTTAATTCACCCCTCCACTTT. Protein product: CASSNTGFNSPLHF. V usage is TRBV28 and J usage is TRBJ1-6; tentatively, D is TRBD1 (6 bases). This CDR3 has 14 amino acids. The V end lost 6 bases, the J end lost 6 bases, and 12 bases lay between the germline ends. CDR1 MDHEN and CDR2 SYDVKM come from the germline V gene.

The CDR3 DNA sequence: TGTGCCAGCAGCTTAGTGCGAGACACTGAAGCTTTCTTT. Amino acids: CASSLVRDTEAFF. V usage is TRBV11-3 and J usage is TRBJ1-1; D is ambiguous. The CDR3 has 13 residues. Germline V gene sequence: CDR1 SGHNT, CDR2 YENEEA. V gave up 1 base and J gave up 3 bases, with 6 bases separating them. The whole variable domain, remainder taken from reference TRBV11-3 and TRBJ1-1, is EAGVVQSPRYKIIEKKQPVAFWCNPISGHNTLYWYLQNLGQGPELLIRYENEEAVDDSQLPKDRFSAERLKGVDSTLKIQPAELGDSAVYLCASSLVRDTEAFFGQGTRLTVV.

The chain is built from TRBV5-1 and TRBJ1-4; tentative D call: TRBD1 (6 bases). The CDR3 contains 17 residues. Trimming removed 4 bases from V and 0 bases from J, with 16 bases in between. Germline CDR1 and CDR2: SGHRS and YFSETQ. CDR3 protein: CASSANPTGSTNEKLFF. DNA of the CDR3: TGCGCCAGCAGCGCCAACCCGACAGGTTCAACTAATGAAAAACTGTTTTTT.

The chain employs TRBV2 and TRBJ2-1, with 7 bases identical to TRBD1. CDR1 SNHLY and CDR2 FYNNEI come from the germline V gene. V dropped 6 bases and J dropped 2; count of bases not matched to a gene: 4. This CDR3 is built from 14 residues. CDR3 sequence reads: CASRGQGAYNEQFF. In DNA, the CDR3 is TGTGCCAGCAGGGGCCAGGGGGCCTACAATGAGCAGTTCTTC.

The chain couples TRBV6-5 to TRBJ1-1, with D unclear. Trimming pared 8 bases from V and 11 bases from J, leaving 15 bases between. Per germline, CDR1 MNHEY and CDR2 SVGAGI. The CDR3 sequence is 11 residues long. The CDR3 nucleotides are TGTGCCAGCGGACCGGGAATCACGGCTTTCTTT. It codes for CASGPGITAFF.

Only a few counts were recorded for this clone. V gene TRBV29-1 combines with J gene TRBJ2-1, with D possibly matching TRBD2 (6 bases). The V end was cut by 4 bases, the J end by 7 bases, with 14 bases between. Germline CDR1 is SQVTM and CDR2 is ANQGSEA. This CDR3 region has 13 residues. The CDR3 region has the DNA TGCAGCGTTGGACTAGGCGCTGGGAATGAGCAGTTCTTC. It yields the protein CSVGLGAGNEQFF.

This chain connects TRBV2 to TRBJ1-5; weak D call: TRBD1 (5 bases). CDR1 is SNHLY and CDR2 is FYNNEI in the germline V gene. The CDR3 runs 16 residues. V was clipped by 1 base and J by 0 bases, with 10 bases between them. The CDR3 protein is CASSEGRANSNQPQHF. The CDR3 nucleotides are TGTGCCAGCAGTGAAGGCAGGGCAAATAGCAATCAGCCCCAGCATTTT. Combining the CDR3 with reference TRBV2 and TRBJ1-5 gives the whole variable domain EPEVTQTPSHQVTQMGQEVILRCVPISNHLYFYWYRQILGQKVEFLVSFYNNEISEKSEIFDDQFSVERPDGSNFTLKIRSTKLEDSAMYFCASSEGRANSNQPQHFGDGTRLSIL.

Note on this clone: Relative to the germline gene, one junction end is altered; a read error may explain this. V is TRBV5-1 and J is TRBJ2-7; TRBD1 aligns across 11 bases. The length of the CDR3 is 13 residues. Per germline, CDR1 SGHRS and CDR2 YFSETQ. The CDR3 here is CASSLWTGGLSDF. The CDR3 coding sequence is TGCGCCAGCAGCTTGTGGACAGGGGGCTTATCGGACTTC.

The chain uses TRBV5-1 and TRBJ1-1; no definite D call. This CDR3 has 18 residues. Between the trimmed V and J ends, which lost 4 bases and 0 bases, there was a span of 22 bases. CDR1 SGHRS and CDR2 YFSETQ come from the germline V gene. Here the CDR3 reads CASSRRGIGLGLNTEAFF. The CDR3 region has the DNA TGCGCCAGCAGCCGACGGGGAATAGGGTTGGGATTGAACACTGAAGCTTTCTTT.

The gene calls are TRBV19 and TRBJ1-2; 9 bases are a match to TRBD1. The V segment lost 7 bases and the J segment 3 bases; nucleotides outside the gene matches: 15. The V gene's germline CDR1 is LNHDA and CDR2 SQIVND (reference sequence). The CDR3 consists of 17 residues. Written as DNA, the CDR3 is TGTGCCAGTACCATCATGGACAGGGGAGTGTGGGACTATGGCTACACCTTC. Encoded protein: CASTIMDRGVWDYGYTF.

This clone was seen a single time. The chain has TRBV3-1 (or the pseudogene TRBV3-2) and TRBJ2-5; no firm D call. The CDR3 is made up of 15 amino acids. CDR1 and CDR2 (germline): LGHDT, YNNKEL (reference sequence). V lost 1 base to trimming and J lost 4 bases, with 13 bases between them. CDR3 region: CASSQGATAGETQYF. The DNA for the CDR3 is TGTGCCAGCAGCCAAGGGGCTACCGCCGGAGAGACCCAGTACTTC.

The chain joins TRBV29-1 to TRBJ2-3; 11 bases fit TRBD1. CDR3 size: 15 residues. The germline V gene has CDR1 SQVTM and CDR2 ANQGSEA. V shed 4 bases and J 5 bases; nucleotides not matched to a gene: 8. CDR3 amino acids: CSVVSGTGGLDTQYF. The CDR3 bases are TGCAGCGTTGTATCTGGGACAGGGGGTTTAGATACGCAGTATTTT.

V is TRBV13 and J is TRBJ2-1, with no clear D. Germline CDR1 PRHDT, CDR2 FYEKMQ (reference sequence). The CDR3 consists of 11 residues. Trimming removed 4 bases at V and 9 bases at J, with 7 bases between. The CDR3 is CASSSRGEQFF. The DNA of the CDR3 is TGTGCCAGCAGCTCAAGAGGTGAGCAGTTCTTC. Variable domain in full (rest from reference TRBV13 and TRBJ2-1): AAGVIQSPRHLIKEKRETATLKCYPIPRHDTVYWYQQGPGQDPQFLISFYEKMQSDKGSIPDRFSAQQFSDYHSELNMSSLELGDSALYFCASSSRGEQFFGPGTRLTVL.

This clone was counted between two and nine times. The V call is TRBV30, the J call TRBJ1-3; no clear D gene. V was trimmed by 4 bases and J by 0 bases, leaving 7 bases between them. Per the germline V gene, CDR1 is GTSNPN and CDR2 is SVGIG (reference sequence). The CDR3 is 13 amino acids. DNA of the CDR3: TGTGCCTGGATCGGGAGCTCTGGAAACACCATATATTTT. It specifies CAWIGSSGNTIYF.

The chain joins TRBV7-9 to TRBJ1-4; 10 bases match TRBD1. The CDR3 has 21 amino acids. CDR1 is SEHNR and CDR2 is FQNEAQ in the germline V gene (reference sequence). The junction had 22 bases not matched to a gene; V was cut back by 5 bases and J by 4 bases. Written as DNA, the CDR3 is TGTGCCAGCAGCAGGGGTGACAGGGGGCGCTCCGGAATAAACCTTAATGAAAAACTGTTTTTT. It encodes CASSRGDRGRSGINLNEKLFF.

The rearrangement uses TRBV3-1 (or the pseudogene TRBV3-2) and TRBJ2-5; TRBD2 might be the D (6 bases). Germline V lookup: CDR1 LGHDT, CDR2 YNNKEL (reference sequence). Deletions cut 2 bases from V and 5 bases from J, with 9 bases between. The CDR3 extends over 13 amino acids. The CDR3 DNA sequence: TGTGCCAGCAGCCAAATGGCGGGGGAGACCCAGTACTTC. Its protein is CASSQMAGETQYF.

This chain connects TRBV18 to TRBJ2-1; TRBD2 is a possible D gene (6 bases). The germline V gene encodes CDR1 KGHSH and CDR2 LQKENI. Between the trimmed V and J ends, which lost 6 bases and 7 bases, there was a span of 13 bases. This CDR3 has 13 residues. The CDR3, as DNA: TGTGCCAGCTCTACCGGGAGAAGGAATGAGCAGTTCTTC. Translated, it gives CASSTGRRNEQFF.